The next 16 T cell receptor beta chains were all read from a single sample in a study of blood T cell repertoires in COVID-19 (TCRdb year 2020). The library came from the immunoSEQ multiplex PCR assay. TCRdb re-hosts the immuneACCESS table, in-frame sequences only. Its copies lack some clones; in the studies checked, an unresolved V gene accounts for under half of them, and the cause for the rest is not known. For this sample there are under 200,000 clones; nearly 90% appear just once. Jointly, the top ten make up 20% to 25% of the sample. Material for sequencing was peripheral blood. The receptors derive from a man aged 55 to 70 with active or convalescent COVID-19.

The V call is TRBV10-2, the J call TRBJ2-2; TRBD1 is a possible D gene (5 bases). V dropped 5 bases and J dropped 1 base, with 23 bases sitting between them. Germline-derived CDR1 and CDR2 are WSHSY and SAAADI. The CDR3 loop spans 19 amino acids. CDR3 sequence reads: CASSSAPRSDGQNTGELFF. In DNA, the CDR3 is TGCGCCAGCAGTAGTGCTCCCCGATCCGACGGACAGAACACCGGGGAGCTGTTTTTT.

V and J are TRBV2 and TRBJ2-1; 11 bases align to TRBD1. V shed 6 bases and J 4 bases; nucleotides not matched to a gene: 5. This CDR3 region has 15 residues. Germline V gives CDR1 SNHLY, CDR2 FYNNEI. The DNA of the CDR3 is TGTGCCAGCAGCGGAGGGACAGGGGGGTACAATGAGCAGTTCTTC. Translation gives CASSGGTGGYNEQFF.

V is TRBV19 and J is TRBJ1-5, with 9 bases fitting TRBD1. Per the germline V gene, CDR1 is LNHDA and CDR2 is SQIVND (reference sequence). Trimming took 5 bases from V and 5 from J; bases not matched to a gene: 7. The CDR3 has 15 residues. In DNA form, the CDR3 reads TGTGCCAGTAGTCTAGGGACAGGGAATCATCAGCCCCAGCATTTT. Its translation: CASSLGTGNHQPQHF.

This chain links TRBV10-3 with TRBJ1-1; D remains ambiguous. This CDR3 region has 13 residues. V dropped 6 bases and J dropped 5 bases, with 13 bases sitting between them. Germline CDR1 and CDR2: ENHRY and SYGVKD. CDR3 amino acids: CAIRINEGTEAFF. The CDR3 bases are TGTGCCATCAGGATAAATGAGGGTACTGAAGCTTTCTTT.

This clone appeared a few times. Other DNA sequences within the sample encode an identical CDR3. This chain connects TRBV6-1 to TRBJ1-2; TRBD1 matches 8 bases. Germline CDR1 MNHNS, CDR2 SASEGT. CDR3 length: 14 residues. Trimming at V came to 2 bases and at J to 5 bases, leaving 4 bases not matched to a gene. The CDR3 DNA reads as TGTGCCAGCAGTGAACAGGGGGCGGGGTATGGCTACACCTTC. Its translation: CASSEQGAGYGYTF.

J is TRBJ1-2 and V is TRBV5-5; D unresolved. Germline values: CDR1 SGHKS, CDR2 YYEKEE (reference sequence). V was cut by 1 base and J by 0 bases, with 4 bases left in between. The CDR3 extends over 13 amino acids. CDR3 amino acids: CASSLQSNYGYTF. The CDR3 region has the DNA TGTGCCAGCAGCTTGCAGTCTAACTATGGCTACACCTTC.

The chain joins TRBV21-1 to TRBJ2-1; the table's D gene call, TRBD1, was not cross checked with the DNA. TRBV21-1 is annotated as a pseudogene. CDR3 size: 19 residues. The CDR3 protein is CASSKEGAISISSYNEQFF. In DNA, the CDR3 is TGTGCCAGCAGCAAAGAGGGGGCGATTTCTATTAGCTCCTACAATGAGCAGTTCTTC.

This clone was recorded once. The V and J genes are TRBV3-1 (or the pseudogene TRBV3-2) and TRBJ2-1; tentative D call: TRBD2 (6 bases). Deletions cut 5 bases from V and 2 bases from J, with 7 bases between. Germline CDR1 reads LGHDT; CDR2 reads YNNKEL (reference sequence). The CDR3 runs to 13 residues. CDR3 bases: TGTGCCAGCAGCTCTAGCGCCTACAATGAGCAGTTCTTC. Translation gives CASSSSAYNEQFF.

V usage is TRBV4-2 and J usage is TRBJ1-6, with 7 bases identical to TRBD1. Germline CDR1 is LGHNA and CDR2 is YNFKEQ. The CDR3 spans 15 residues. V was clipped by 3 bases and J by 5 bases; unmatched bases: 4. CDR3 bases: TGTGCCAGCAGCCAGCAGGGACAGAATAATTCACCCCTCCACTTT. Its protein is CASSQQGQNNSPLHF.

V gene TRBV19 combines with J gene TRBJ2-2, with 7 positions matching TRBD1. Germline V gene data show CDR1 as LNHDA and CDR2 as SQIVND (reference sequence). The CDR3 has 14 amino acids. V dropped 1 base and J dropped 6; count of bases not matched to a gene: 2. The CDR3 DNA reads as TGTGCCAGTAGTATAGGTGGACAGGCCGGGGAGCTGTTTTTT. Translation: CASSIGGQAGELFF.

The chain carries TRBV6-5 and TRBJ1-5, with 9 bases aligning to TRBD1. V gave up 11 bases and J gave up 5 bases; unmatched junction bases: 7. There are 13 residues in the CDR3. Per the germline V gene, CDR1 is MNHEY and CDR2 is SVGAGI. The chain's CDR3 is CAGGTGIDQPQHF. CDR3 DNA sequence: TGTGCCGGCGGGACAGGGATCGATCAGCCCCAGCATTTT.

The CDR3 reads CASSPHLPGQLYTGELFF. Written as DNA, the CDR3 is TGTGCCAGCAGCCCCCATCTCCCGGGACAATTATACACCGGGGAGCTGTTTTTT. The chain links TRBV9 to TRBJ2-2; the D gene is possibly TRBD1 (6 bases). The V gene's germline CDR1 is SGDLS and CDR2 YYNGEE. This CDR3 is built from 18 residues. The ends were cut back, 4 bases at V and 3 bases at J, with 22 bases in the middle.

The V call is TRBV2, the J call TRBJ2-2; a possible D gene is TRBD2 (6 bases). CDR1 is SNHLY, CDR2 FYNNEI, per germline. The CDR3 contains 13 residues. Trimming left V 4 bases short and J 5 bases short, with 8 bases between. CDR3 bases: TGTGCCAGCAGTGCAGGAGGGACCGGGGAGCTGTTTTTT. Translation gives CASSAGGTGELFF.

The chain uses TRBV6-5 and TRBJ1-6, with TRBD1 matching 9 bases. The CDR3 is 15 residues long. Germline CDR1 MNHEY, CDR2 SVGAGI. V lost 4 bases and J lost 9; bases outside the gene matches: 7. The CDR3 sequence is CASSSPQGAGSPLHF. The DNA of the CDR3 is TGTGCCAGCAGTTCCCCACAGGGGGCCGGTTCACCCCTCCACTTT.

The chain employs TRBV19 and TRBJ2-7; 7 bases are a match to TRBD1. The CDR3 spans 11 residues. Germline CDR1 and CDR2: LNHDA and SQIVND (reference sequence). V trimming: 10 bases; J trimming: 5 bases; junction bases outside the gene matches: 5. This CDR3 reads CATADRDEQYF. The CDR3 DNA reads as TGTGCCACTGCTGACAGGGACGAGCAGTACTTC.

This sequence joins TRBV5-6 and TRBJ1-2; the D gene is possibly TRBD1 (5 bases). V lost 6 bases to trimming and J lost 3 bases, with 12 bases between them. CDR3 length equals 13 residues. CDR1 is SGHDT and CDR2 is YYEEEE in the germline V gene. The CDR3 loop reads CASTLSGDYGYTF. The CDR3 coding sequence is TGTGCCAGCACCTTATCGGGGGACTATGGCTACACCTTC.